A selection of T cell receptor beta chains follows, all from one sample in a study of blood T cell repertoires in COVID-19. Some clones are missing from TCRdb's copy, which holds only in-frame ones; the method was immunoSEQ multiplex PCR. The sample consists of some 330,000 clones, roughly 90% of them appearing once. Sequenced material: peripheral blood. The receptor set was obtained from a woman aged 50 to 60 with active or convalescent COVID-19. Both conserved end residues are part of each CDR3. Fields, in order: V gene, J gene, clone size, D gene, CDR3 protein, CDR3 DNA. D genes are given only for firm matches. Not every row has a clone size; where given, it reads once, few, many or a size class.

V: TRBV18
J: TRBJ1-2
size: .
D: TRBD1
CDR3: CASSLTGNTNYGYTF
DNA: TGTGCCAGCTCACTGACAGGGAATACTAACTATGGCTACACCTTC

V: TRBV6-6
J: TRBJ2-1
size: .
D: TRBD2
CDR3: CASSRGTTRGSYNEQFF
DNA: TGTGCCAGCAGCCGAGGGACTACCCGGGGGTCCTACAATGAGCAGTTCTTC

V: TRBV4-2
J: TRBJ2-2
size: few
D: .
CDR3: CASSQDLVGELFF
DNA: TGTGCCAGCAGCCAAGACTTAGTAGGGGAGCTGTTTTTT

V: TRBV7-3
J: TRBJ2-7
size: .
D: TRBD2
CDR3: CASSLGVSGIYEQYF
DNA: TGTGCCAGCAGCTTAGGCGTCAGCGGGATCTACGAGCAGTACTTC

V: TRBV4-3
J: TRBJ2-3
size: .
D: TRBD2
CDR3: CASSQDREGSTDTQYF
DNA: TGCGCCAGCAGCCAAGATAGGGAGGGATCCACAGATACGCAGTATTTT

V: TRBV11-3
J: TRBJ1-1
size: .
D: .
CDR3: CASSPRGENTEAFF
DNA: TGTGCCAGCAGCCCGCGCGGGGAGAACACTGAAGCTTTCTTT

V: TRBV19
J: TRBJ1-1
size: .
D: .
CDR3: CASSISGNTEAFF
DNA: TGTGCCAGTAGTATTTCAGGGAACACTGAAGCTTTCTTT

V: TRBV4-1
J: TRBJ1-4
size: .
D: TRBD1
CDR3: CASSHIAGTGGDEKLFF
DNA: TGCGCCAGCAGCCACATCGCGGGGACAGGGGGGGACGAAAAACTGTTTTTT

V: TRBV7-9
J: TRBJ2-7
size: .
D: TRBD1
CDR3: CASSAIQGAYEQYF
DNA: TGTGCCAGCAGCGCAATCCAGGGGGCCTACGAGCAGTACTTC

V: TRBV30
J: TRBJ2-1
size: .
D: TRBD1
CDR3: CALDRAPYNEQFF
DNA: TGTGCCCTCGACAGGGCACCCTACAATGAGCAGTTCTTC

V: TRBV27
J: TRBJ1-6
size: .
D: .
CDR3: CASSLAFLDSPLHF
DNA: TGTGCCAGCAGTTTGGCCTTCCTGGATTCACCCCTCCACTTT

V: TRBV6-1
J: TRBJ2-7
size: .
D: .
CDR3: CASSDDDRRAVYEQYF
DNA: TGTGCCAGCAGTGACGATGATAGGCGGGCGGTCTACGAGCAGTACTTC

V: TRBV30
J: TRBJ1-2
size: .
D: TRBD1
CDR3: CARITGTGTTGYTF
DNA: TGTGCCAGAATTACCGGGACAGGGACCACCGGCTACACCTTC

V: TRBV4-2
J: TRBJ2-1
size: few
D: .
CDR3: CASSLDRNGNEQFF
DNA: TGTGCCAGCAGCCTCGACAGGAACGGGAATGAGCAGTTCTTC

V: TRBV24-1
J: TRBJ2-2
size: once
D: .
CDR3: CATSGTGPVRELFF
DNA: TGTGCCACCAGTGGCACAGGGCCCGTCAGGGAGCTGTTTTTT

V: TRBV6-5
J: TRBJ2-7
size: .
D: TRBD2
CDR3: CASSLKPGLFYEQYF
DNA: TGTGCCAGCAGCCTCAAGCCGGGACTATTCTACGAGCAGTACTTC

V: TRBV6-1
J: TRBJ2-3
size: .
D: TRBD2
CDR3: CASSARTSGGARAQHTQYF
DNA: TGTGCCAGCAGTGCTAGGACTAGCGGGGGGGCCAGGGCACAACATACGCAGTATTTT

V: TRBV7-2
J: TRBJ1-2
size: .
D: .
CDR3: CASSLGSGMRGYTF
DNA: TGTGCCAGCAGCTTAGGATCAGGGATGCGTGGCTACACCTTC

V: TRBV29-1
J: TRBJ1-2
size: .
D: TRBD1
CDR3: CSVEDINDRDRTF
DNA: TGCAGCGTTGAAGATATAAACGACAGGGATAGAACCTTC

V: TRBV7-2
J: TRBJ1-6
size: .
D: .
CDR3: CASSTTGSQSSPLHF
DNA: TGTGCCAGCAGCACCACAGGGTCACAGTCCTCACCCCTCCACTTT

V: TRBV5-4
J: TRBJ1-3
size: .
D: .
CDR3: CASSPGYGNTIYF
DNA: TGTGCCAGCAGTCCAGGGTACGGAAACACCATATATTTT

V: TRBV7-2
J: TRBJ2-1
size: .
D: TRBD2
CDR3: CASSPPGLAGVYNEQFF
DNA: TGTGCCAGCAGCCCACCCGGACTAGCGGGAGTTTACAATGAGCAGTTCTTC

V: TRBV9
J: TRBJ1-2
size: .
D: .
CDR3: CASSGVGDGYTF
DNA: TGTGCCAGCAGTGGAGTCGGGGATGGCTACACCTTC

V: TRBV6-5
J: TRBJ1-5
size: few
D: TRBD1
CDR3: CASRPTGNLNQPQHF
DNA: TGTGCCAGCAGACCGACAGGGAACCTAAATCAGCCCCAGCATTTT

V: TRBV19
J: TRBJ2-4
size: .
D: .
CDR3: CASSIIDLAGSADIQYF
DNA: TGTGCCAGTAGTATTATCGACCTGGCGGGGTCGGCTGACATTCAGTACTTC

V: TRBV4-2
J: TRBJ1-2
size: .
D: .
CDR3: CASSVRTGANYGYTF
DNA: TGTGCCAGCAGTGTTAGGACTGGTGCTAACTATGGCTACACCTTC

V: TRBV28
J: TRBJ2-7
size: .
D: TRBD1
CDR3: CASSLPTDRVGEQYF
DNA: TGTGCCAGCAGTTTACCGACGGACAGGGTAGGCGAGCAGTACTTC

V: TRBV12-3/TRBV12-4
J: TRBJ1-4
size: once
D: .
CDR3: CASTRDTEKLFF
DNA: TGTGCCAGCACCCGGGACACGGAAAAACTGTTTTTT

V: TRBV18
J: TRBJ1-6
size: few
D: .
CDR3: CASSPSPGGGSYNSPLHF
DNA: TGTGCCAGCTCACCGAGCCCGGGGGGAGGCTCCTATAATTCACCCCTCCACTTT

V: TRBV28
J: TRBJ2-2
size: .
D: TRBD2
CDR3: CASSLGGTGAGELFF
DNA: TGTGCCAGCAGTTTGGGGGGGACGGGAGCCGGGGAGCTGTTTTTT

V: TRBV6-6
J: TRBJ1-1
size: .
D: .
CDR3: CASTKERMNTEAFF
DNA: TGTGCCAGCACCAAGGAGAGAATGAACACTGAAGCTTTCTTT

V: TRBV11-2
J: TRBJ1-4
size: .
D: .
CDR3: CASSYFEKKLFF
DNA: TGTGCCAGCAGCTATTTTGAGAAAAAACTGTTTTTT

V: TRBV2
J: TRBJ1-1
size: once
D: TRBD1
CDR3: CASRAGTGLTEAFF
DNA: TGTGCCAGCAGAGCCGGGACAGGGCTTACTGAAGCTTTCTTT

V: TRBV20-1
J: TRBJ1-1
size: .
D: .
CDR3: CSASLQNTEAFF
DNA: TGCAGTGCTAGTTTACAGAACACTGAAGCTTTCTTT

V: TRBV29-1
J: TRBJ1-1
size: .
D: .
CDR3: CSVVLPPLNTEAFF
DNA: TGCAGCGTTGTACTCCCACCTTTGAACACTGAAGCTTTCTTT

V: TRBV5-1
J: TRBJ1-2
size: .
D: TRBD1
CDR3: CASSRSTGTHYGYTF
DNA: TGCGCCAGCAGCCGATCGACAGGGACCCACTATGGCTACACCTTC

V: TRBV20-1
J: TRBJ2-7
size: .
D: TRBD1
CDR3: CSASPDFVKQGQDEQYF
DNA: TGCAGTGCTAGTCCGGACTTCGTTAAACAGGGGCAGGACGAGCAGTACTTC

V: TRBV15
J: TRBJ2-1
size: .
D: TRBD2
CDR3: CATSSPPFGLAGGQFF
DNA: TGTGCCACCAGCTCACCACCTTTCGGACTAGCGGGGGGGCAGTTCTTC

V: TRBV2
J: TRBJ2-1
size: .
D: .
CDR3: CASDYSNEQFF
DNA: TGTGCCAGCGACTATTCCAATGAGCAGTTCTTC

V: TRBV5-4
J: TRBJ1-4
size: .
D: .
CDR3: CASSLGGTNEKLFF
DNA: TGTGCCAGCAGCTTAGGGGGAACTAATGAAAAACTGTTTTTT

V: TRBV13
J: TRBJ1-1
size: .
D: .
CDR3: CASSPRSKTLVTEAFF
DNA: TGTGCCAGCAGCCCACGATCGAAGACACTGGTCACTGAAGCTTTCTTT

V: TRBV7-9
J: TRBJ2-2
size: .
D: .
CDR3: CASSLDIVGELFF
DNA: TGTGCCAGCAGCTTAGATATAGTTGGGGAGCTGTTTTTT

V: TRBV6-5
J: TRBJ1-5
size: few
D: .
CDR3: CATLGRLYSNQPQHF
DNA: TGTGCCACCCTGGGGAGATTGTATAGCAATCAGCCCCAGCATTTT

V: TRBV28
J: TRBJ1-5
size: .
D: TRBD1
CDR3: CASSLSTTGNQPQHF
DNA: TGTGCCAGCAGTTTAAGTACGACAGGGAATCAGCCCCAGCATTTT

V: TRBV3-1/TRBV3-2
J: TRBJ1-1
size: .
D: .
CDR3: CASSQGWAALEAFF
DNA: TGTGCCAGCAGCCAAGGGTGGGCAGCACTTGAAGCTTTCTTT

V: TRBV2
J: TRBJ2-3
size: .
D: .
CDR3: CASSVAQGLDTQYF
DNA: TGTGCCAGCAGTGTCGCACAGGGCTTAGATACGCAGTATTTT

V: TRBV4-2
J: TRBJ1-2
size: .
D: .
CDR3: CASSQSPVGSYGYTF
DNA: TGTGCCAGCAGCCAGAGCCCGGTCGGGTCCTATGGCTACACCTTC

V: TRBV2
J: TRBJ1-2
size: .
D: .
CDR3: CASSEQRTAPLNYGYTF
DNA: TGTGCCAGCAGTGAACAGCGGACAGCTCCACTCAACTATGGCTACACCTTC

V: TRBV30
J: TRBJ1-1
size: .
D: .
CDR3: CALNRANTEAFF
DNA: TGTGCCTTAAACAGGGCTAACACTGAAGCTTTCTTT

V: TRBV30
J: TRBJ2-7
size: .
D: .
CDR3: CAWRNAGSYEQYF
DNA: TGTGCCTGGAGGAATGCGGGCTCCTACGAGCAGTACTTC

V: TRBV4-3
J: TRBJ2-4
size: once
D: .
CDR3: CASSQDLGGRARNIQYF
DNA: TGCGCCAGCAGCCAAGATCTAGGGGGGAGGGCCAGAAACATTCAGTACTTC

V: TRBV3-1/TRBV3-2
J: TRBJ2-3
size: .
D: .
CDR3: CASTWEAQGTDTQYF
DNA: TGTGCCAGCACCTGGGAGGCCCAGGGCACAGATACGCAGTATTTT